A selection of T cell receptor beta chains follows, all from one sample in a study of blood T cell repertoires in COVID-19. TCRdb keeps only in-frame clones here, not all; method: immunoSEQ multiplex PCR. The sample yields about 170,000 clones, approximately 87% seen once. Sequenced material: peripheral blood. These receptors were obtained from a man younger than 35 with active or convalescent COVID-19. Both conserved end residues are part of each CDR3. Some rows have no size entry. The others give once, few or many, or a class for an expanded clone.

CDR3: CASSPLAGSSYNEQFF
size: -
V: TRBV11-3
J: TRBJ2-1
length: 16

CDR3: CASSAHATNEKLFF
size: once
V: TRBV11-3
J: TRBJ1-4
length: 14

CDR3: CASRRGLAGLGEQFF
size: -
V: TRBV7-2
J: TRBJ2-1
length: 15

CDR3: CASRGDRVNYGYTF
size: -
V: TRBV6-5
J: TRBJ1-2
length: 14

CDR3: CASSEGLVYEQYF
size: -
V: TRBV6-1
J: TRBJ2-7
length: 13

CDR3: CASKQVDQPQHF
size: -
V: TRBV2
J: TRBJ1-5
length: 12

CDR3: CSVEGGHSGANVLTF
size: once
V: TRBV29-1
J: TRBJ2-6
length: 15

CDR3: CASNRVAGNTIYF
size: -
V: TRBV5-5
J: TRBJ1-3
length: 13

CDR3: CASTSDRGYSPLHF
size: -
V: TRBV11-2
J: TRBJ1-6
length: 14

CDR3: CASSDGTEMNTEAFF
size: -
V: TRBV25-1
J: TRBJ1-1
length: 15